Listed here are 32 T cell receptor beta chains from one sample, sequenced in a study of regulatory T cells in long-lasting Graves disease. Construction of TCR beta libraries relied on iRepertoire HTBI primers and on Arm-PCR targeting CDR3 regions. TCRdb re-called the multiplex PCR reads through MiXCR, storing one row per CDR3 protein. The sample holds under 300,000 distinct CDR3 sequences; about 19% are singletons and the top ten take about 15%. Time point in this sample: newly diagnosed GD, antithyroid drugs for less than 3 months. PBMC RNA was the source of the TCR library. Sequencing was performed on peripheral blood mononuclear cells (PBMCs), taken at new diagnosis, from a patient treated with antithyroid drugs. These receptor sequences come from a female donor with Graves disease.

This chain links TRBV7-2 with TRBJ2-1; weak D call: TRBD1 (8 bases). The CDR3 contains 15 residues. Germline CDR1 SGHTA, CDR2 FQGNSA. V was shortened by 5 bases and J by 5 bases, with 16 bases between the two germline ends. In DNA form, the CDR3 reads TGTGCCAGCAGCCGCACAGGGGGGGGTAACAATGAGCAGTTCTTC. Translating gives CASSRTGGGNNEQFF. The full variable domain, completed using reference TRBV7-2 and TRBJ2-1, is GAGVSQSPSNKVTEKGKDVELRCDPISGHTALYWYRQSLGQGLEFLIYFQGNSAPDKSGLPSDRFSAERTGGSVSTLTIQRTQQEDSAVYLCASSRTGGGNNEQFFGPGTRLTVL.

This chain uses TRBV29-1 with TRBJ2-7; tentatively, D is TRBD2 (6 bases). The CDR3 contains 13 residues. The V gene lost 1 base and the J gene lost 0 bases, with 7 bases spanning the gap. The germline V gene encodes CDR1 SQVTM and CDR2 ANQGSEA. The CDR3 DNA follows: TGCAGCGTTGAAGTGGGGGGCTCCTACGAGCAGTACTTC. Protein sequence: CSVEVGGSYEQYF.

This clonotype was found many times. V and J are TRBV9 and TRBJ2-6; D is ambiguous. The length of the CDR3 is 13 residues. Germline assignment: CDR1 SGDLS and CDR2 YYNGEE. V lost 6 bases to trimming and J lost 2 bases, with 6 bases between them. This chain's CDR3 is CASTPAGANVLTF. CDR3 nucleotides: TGTGCCAGCACCCCTGCTGGGGCCAACGTCCTGACTTTC.

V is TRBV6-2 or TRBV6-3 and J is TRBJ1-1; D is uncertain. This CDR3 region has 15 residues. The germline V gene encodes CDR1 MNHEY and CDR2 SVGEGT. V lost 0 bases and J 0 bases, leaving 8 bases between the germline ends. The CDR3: CASSYSHVMNTEAFF. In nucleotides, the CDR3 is TGTGCCAGCAGTTACTCTCACGTAATGAACACTGAAGCTTTCTTT.

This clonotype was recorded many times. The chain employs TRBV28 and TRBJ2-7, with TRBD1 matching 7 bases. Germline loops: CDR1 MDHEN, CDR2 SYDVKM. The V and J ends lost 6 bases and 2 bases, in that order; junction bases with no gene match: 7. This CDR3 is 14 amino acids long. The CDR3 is CASRLGQVPYEQYF. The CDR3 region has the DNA TGTGCCAGCAGGCTTGGACAGGTCCCCTACGAGCAGTACTTC.

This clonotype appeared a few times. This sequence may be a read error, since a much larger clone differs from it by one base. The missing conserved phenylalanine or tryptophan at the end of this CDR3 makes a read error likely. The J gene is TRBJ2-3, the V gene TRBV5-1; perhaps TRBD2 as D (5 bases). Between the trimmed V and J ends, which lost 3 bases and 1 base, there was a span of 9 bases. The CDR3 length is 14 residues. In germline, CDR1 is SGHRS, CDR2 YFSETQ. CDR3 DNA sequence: TGCGCCAGCAGCTATCGGGGTGGCACAGATACGCAGTATCTT. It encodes CASSYRGGTDTQYL.

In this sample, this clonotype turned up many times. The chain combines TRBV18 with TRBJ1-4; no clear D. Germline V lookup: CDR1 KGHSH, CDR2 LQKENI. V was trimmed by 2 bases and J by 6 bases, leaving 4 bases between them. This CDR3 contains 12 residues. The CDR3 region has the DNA TGTGCCAGCTCACCATCGGATGAAAAACTGTTTTTT. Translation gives CASSPSDEKLFF.

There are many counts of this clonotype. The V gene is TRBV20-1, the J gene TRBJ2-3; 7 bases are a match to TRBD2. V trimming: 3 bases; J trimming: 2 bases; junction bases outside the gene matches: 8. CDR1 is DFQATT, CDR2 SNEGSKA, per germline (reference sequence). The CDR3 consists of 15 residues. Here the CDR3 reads CSASRRGYATDTQYF. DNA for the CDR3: TGCAGTGCTAGCAGGCGGGGGTATGCCACAGATACGCAGTATTTT.

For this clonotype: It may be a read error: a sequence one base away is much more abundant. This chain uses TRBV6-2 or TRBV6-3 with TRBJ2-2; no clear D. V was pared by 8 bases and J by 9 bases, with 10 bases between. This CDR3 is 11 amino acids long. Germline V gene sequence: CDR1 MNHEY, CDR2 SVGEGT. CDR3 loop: CASGAGWELFF. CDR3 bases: TGTGCCAGCGGCGCCGGTTGGGAGCTGTTTTTT.

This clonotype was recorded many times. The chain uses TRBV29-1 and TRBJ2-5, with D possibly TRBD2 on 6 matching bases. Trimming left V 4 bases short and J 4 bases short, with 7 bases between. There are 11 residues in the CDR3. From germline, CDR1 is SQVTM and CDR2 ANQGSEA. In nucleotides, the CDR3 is TGCAGCGTTGTGGGGGGAGAGACCCAGTACTTC. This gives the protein CSVVGGETQYF.

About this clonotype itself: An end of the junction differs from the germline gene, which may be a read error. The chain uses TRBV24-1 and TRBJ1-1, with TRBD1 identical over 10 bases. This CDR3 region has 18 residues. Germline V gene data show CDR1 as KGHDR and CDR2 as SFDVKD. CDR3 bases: TGTGCCACCAGTGATCGCCCGGGACAGGGGACCATGAACATTGAAGCTTTCTTT. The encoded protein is CATSDRPGQGTMNIEAFF.

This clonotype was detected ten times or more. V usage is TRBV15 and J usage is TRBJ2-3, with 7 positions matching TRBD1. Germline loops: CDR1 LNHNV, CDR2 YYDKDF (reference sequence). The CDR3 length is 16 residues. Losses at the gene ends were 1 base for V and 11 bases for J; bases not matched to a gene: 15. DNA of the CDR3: TGTGCCACCAGCAGAGCCCGGGACAGAAGTTTAGTAAGGCAGTATTTT. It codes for CATSRARDRSLVRQYF.

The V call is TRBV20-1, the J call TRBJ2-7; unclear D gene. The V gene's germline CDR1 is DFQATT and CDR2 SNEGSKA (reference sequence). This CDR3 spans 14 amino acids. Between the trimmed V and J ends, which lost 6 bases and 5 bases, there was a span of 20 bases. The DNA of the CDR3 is TGCAGTGCCACCGACACCAATAAGGTCCACGAGCAGTACTTC. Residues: CSATDTNKVHEQYF.

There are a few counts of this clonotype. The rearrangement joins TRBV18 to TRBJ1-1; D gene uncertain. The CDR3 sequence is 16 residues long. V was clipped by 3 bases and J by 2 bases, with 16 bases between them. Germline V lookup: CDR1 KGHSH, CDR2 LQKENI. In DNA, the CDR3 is TGTGCCAGCTCACCCATTGTGATCCGGTTAAACACTGAAGCTTTCTTT. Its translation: CASSPIVIRLNTEAFF.

CDR3 loop: CASSQVSGQGPEGGYTF. The CDR3, as DNA: TGTGCCAGCAGCCAAGTCTCGGGACAGGGGCCGGAAGGTGGCTACACCTTC. The V and J genes are TRBV4-2 and TRBJ1-2, with 10 bases matching TRBD1. There are 17 residues in the CDR3. The ends lost 1 base at V and 7 bases at J; junction bases unmatched: 12. The germline V gene has CDR1 LGHNA and CDR2 YNFKEQ.

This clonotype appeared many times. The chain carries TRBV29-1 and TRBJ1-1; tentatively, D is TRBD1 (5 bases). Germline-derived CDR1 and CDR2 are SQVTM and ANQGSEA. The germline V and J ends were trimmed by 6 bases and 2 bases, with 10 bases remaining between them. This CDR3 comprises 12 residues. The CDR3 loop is CSVLGGNTEAFF. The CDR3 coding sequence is TGCAGCGTCCTTGGGGGTAACACTGAAGCTTTCTTT. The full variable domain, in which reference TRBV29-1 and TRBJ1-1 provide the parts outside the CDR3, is SAVISQKPSRDICQRGTSLTIQCQVDSQVTMMFWYRQQPGQSLTLIATANQGSEATYESGFVIDKFPISRPNLTFSTLTVSNMSPEDSSIYLCSVLGGNTEAFFGQGTRLTVV.

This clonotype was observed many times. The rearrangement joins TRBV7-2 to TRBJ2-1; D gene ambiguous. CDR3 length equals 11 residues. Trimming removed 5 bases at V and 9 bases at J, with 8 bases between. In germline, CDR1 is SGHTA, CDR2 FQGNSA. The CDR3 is CASSQGGEQFF. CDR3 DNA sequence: TGTGCCAGCAGCCAAGGCGGTGAGCAGTTCTTC.

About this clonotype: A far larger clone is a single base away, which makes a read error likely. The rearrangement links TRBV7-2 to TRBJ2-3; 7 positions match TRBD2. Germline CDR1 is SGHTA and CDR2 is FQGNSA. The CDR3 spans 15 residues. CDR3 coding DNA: TGTGCCAACAGCCCACAGCGGGGTAGCACAGATACGCAGTATTTT. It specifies CANSPQRGSTDTQYF.

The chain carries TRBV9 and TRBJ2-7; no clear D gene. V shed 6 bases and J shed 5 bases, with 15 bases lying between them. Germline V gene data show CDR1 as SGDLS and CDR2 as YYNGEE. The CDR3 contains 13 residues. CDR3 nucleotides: TGTGCCAGCAACGCCGGAAGCAAGGACGAGCAGTACTTC. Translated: CASNAGSKDEQYF.

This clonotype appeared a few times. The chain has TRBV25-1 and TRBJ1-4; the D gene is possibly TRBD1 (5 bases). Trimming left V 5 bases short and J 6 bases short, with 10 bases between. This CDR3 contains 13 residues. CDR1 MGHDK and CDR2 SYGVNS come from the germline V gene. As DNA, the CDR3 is TGTGCCAGCAGTCGCCGGGGCGATGAAAAACTGTTTTTT. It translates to CASSRRGDEKLFF.

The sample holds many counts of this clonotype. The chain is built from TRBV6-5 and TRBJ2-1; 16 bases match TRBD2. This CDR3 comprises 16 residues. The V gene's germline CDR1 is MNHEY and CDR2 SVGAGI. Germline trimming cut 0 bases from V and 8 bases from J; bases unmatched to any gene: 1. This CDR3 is CASSYSGTSGRDEQFF. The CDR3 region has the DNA TGTGCCAGCAGTTACTCCGGGACTAGCGGGAGGGATGAGCAGTTCTTC.

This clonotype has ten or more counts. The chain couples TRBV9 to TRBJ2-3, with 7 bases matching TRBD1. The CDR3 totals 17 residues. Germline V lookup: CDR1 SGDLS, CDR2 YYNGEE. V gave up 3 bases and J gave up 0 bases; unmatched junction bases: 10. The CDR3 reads CASSGRSGGSSTDTQYF. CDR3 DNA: TGTGCCAGCAGCGGGAGATCAGGGGGTTCTAGCACAGATACGCAGTATTTT. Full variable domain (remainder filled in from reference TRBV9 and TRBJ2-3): DSGVTQTPKHLITATGQRVTLRCSPRSGDLSVYWYQQSLDQGLQFLIQYYNGEERAKGNILERFSAQQFPDLHSELNLSSLELGDSALYFCASSGRSGGSSTDTQYFGPGTRLTVL.

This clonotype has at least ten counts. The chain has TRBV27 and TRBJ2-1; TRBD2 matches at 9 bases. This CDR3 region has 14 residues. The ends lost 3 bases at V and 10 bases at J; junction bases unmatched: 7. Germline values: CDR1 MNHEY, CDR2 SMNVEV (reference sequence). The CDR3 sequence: CASSFHGLAREQFF. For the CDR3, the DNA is TGTGCCAGCAGTTTCCATGGACTAGCGAGAGAGCAGTTCTTC.

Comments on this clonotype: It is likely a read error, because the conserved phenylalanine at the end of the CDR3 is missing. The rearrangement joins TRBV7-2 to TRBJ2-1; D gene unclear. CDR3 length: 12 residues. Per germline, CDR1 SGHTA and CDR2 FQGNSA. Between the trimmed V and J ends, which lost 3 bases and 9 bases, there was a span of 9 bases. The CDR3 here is CASSFMGSEQFL. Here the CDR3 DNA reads TGTGCCAGCAGCTTTATGGGATCTGAGCAGTTCCTC.

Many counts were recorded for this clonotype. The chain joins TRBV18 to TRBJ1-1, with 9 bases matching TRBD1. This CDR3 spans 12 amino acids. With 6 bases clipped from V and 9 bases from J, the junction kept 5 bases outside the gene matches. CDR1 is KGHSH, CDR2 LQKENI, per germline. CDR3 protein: CASSSGQGQAFF. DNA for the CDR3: TGTGCCAGCTCTTCGGGACAGGGACAAGCTTTCTTT.

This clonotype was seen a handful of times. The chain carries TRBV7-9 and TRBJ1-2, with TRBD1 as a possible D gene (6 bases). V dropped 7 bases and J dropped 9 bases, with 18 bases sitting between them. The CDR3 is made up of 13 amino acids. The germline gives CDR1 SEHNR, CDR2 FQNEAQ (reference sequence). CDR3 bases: TGTGCCAGCACTCTTGCTGGGGGGGCGAGCTACACCTTC. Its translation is CASTLAGGASYTF.

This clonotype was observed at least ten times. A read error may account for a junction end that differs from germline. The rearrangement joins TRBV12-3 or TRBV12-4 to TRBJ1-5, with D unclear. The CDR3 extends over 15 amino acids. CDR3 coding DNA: TGTGCCAGCAGCTTAGCTTCGGCAGGCAATCAGCCCCAGCATTTT. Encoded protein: CASSLASAGNQPQHF.

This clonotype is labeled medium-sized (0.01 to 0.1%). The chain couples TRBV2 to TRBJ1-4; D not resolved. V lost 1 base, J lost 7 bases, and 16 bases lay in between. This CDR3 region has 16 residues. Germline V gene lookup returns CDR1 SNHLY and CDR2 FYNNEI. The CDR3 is CASSEETLRQGEKLFF. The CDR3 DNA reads TGTGCCAGCAGTGAAGAAACCTTAAGACAAGGTGAAAAACTGTTTTTT.

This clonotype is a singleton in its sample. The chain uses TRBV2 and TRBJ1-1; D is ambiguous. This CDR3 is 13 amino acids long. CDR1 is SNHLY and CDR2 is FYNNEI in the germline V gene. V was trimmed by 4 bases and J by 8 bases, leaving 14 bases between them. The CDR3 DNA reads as TGTGCCAGCAGTGTCGAAAGGTCGGGAGAAGCTTTCTTT. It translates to CASSVERSGEAFF.

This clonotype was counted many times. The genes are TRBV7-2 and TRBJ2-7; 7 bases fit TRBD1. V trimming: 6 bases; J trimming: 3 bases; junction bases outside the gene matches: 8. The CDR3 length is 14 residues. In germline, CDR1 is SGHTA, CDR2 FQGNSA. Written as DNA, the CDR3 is TGTGCCAGCAGAGCCGACAGGGTGGGCTACGAGCAGTACTTC. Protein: CASRADRVGYEQYF. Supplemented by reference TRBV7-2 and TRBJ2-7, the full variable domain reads GAGVSQSPSNKVTEKGKDVELRCDPISGHTALYWYRQSLGQGLEFLIYFQGNSAPDKSGLPSDRFSAERTGGSVSTLTIQRTQQEDSAVYLCASRADRVGYEQYFGPGTRLTVT.

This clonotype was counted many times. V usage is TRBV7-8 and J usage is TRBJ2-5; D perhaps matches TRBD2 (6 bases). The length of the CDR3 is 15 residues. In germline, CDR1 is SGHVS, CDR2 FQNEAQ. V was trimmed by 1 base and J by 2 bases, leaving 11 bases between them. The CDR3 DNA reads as TGTGCCAGCAGCTTAGATTGGGCGGGACAAGAGACCCAGTACTTC. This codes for CASSLDWAGQETQYF.

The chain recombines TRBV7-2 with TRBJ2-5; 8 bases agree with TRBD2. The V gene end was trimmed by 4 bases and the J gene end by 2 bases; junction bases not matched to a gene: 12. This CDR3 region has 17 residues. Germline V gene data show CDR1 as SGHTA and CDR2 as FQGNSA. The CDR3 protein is CASSYPTGIAGQETQYF. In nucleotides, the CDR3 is TGTGCCAGCAGCTACCCTACTGGGATAGCGGGGCAAGAGACCCAGTACTTC.